This T cell receptor beta chain was obtained from a study of patients and donors after allogeneic stem cell transplantation. This clonotype was counted ten times or more. TCRdb re-analysed the RT-PCR reads in MiXCR, keeping a single row per CDR3 protein. In the table there are more than 850,000 distinct CDR3 sequences, roughly 17% of which are singletons. CDR1 MNHNS and CDR2 SASEGT come from the germline V gene. The CDR3 length is 13 residues. The V and J ends lost 6 bases and 1 base respectively, with 9 bases between them. This receptor was obtained from a human donor who was either an allogeneic HSCT recipient or a stem cell or donor lymphocyte infusion donor (not recorded which). It is not recorded whose cells these are; they may come from a transplant donor. Sequenced sample: blood, either unsorted or a sorted T cell fraction (not recorded which). The V and J genes are TRBV6-1 and TRBJ1-1; D is ambiguous. The CDR3 DNA reads as TGTGCCAGCAGGGTCGGGCAGAACACTGAAGCTTTCTTT. Protein sequence: CASRVGQNTEAFF.